What follows is one T cell receptor (beta chain) and its context. Its antigen is currently unknown. Donors were all healthy Caucasians. The V gene lost 0 bases and the J gene lost 8 bases, with 13 bases spanning the gap. This CDR3 is 14 amino acids long. The V gene's germline CDR1 is LGHDT and CDR2 YNNKEL (reference sequence). This sample stems from a study of identical twins. Broader study findings: Monozygotic twins shared more out-of-frame TCR alpha than recombination models predicted.

TCRdb passed the 5' RACE reads through MiXCR, listing each CDR3 protein once. In the table there are 400,000 to 650,000 distinct CDR3 sequences, approximately 22% of which are singletons. These data also formed part of another study, on T cells expressing NK-cell markers. According to that study: Cells sorted as CD3+CD56+NKG2C+, CD3+CD56+NKG2C- and CD3+CD56-NKG2C+ T cells supplied the TCR beta repertoires. The same clonotypes also predominated in the CD3+CD56-NKG2C+ fraction of a handful of donors.

What was sequenced was CD4+ T cells sorted from blood. This clonotype was sampled from a woman between 18 and 29 years old in good health. V gene TRBV3-1 combines with J gene TRBJ1-2; D remains ambiguous. CDR3 in amino acids: CASSQDLGGSGYTF. The CDR3 DNA sequence: TGTGCCAGCAGCCAAGATCTTGGAGGGAGCGGCTACACCTTC.